These 15 T cell receptor beta chains were sequenced from one sample in a study of vaccination and CD4 T cells after COVID-19. Specified treatment: approximately nine-day PBMC culture with coronavirus spike peptide pools or control peptides (ViraFEST assay). These receptors lack a known antigen. The study sequenced cultured CD4+ T cell DNA using the Oncomine TCR Beta short-read assay. TCRdb ran MiXCR on the PCR reads and lists one entry per CDR3 protein. The table shows 10,000 to 15,000 distinct CDR3 sequences, with approximately 65% occurring only once. The source material was CD4+ T cells from blood, cultured in vitro. The origin of the receptors is a human donor who had recovered from COVID-19.

This chain uses TRBV6-1 with TRBJ1-2, with 7 bases identical to TRBD1. Germline values: CDR1 MNHNS, CDR2 SASEGT. The ends lost 5 bases at V and 5 bases at J; junction bases unmatched: 11. The CDR3 totals 15 residues. The CDR3 here is CASSPGQVPGYGYTF. For the CDR3, the DNA is TGTGCCAGCAGTCCCGGACAGGTGCCGGGGTATGGCTACACCTTC.

The chain couples TRBV9 to TRBJ2-3; D gene unclear. Trimming cost V 4 bases and J 2 bases, with 8 bases left between them. The CDR3 length is 13 residues. Per germline, CDR1 SGDLS and CDR2 YYNGEE. The CDR3 spells CASSTRYTDTQYF. The DNA of the CDR3 is TGTGCCAGCAGCACCCGATACACAGATACGCAGTATTTT. Complete variable domain (other parts from reference TRBV9 and TRBJ2-3): DSGVTQTPKHLITATGQRVTLRCSPRSGDLSVYWYQQSLDQGLQFLIQYYNGEERAKGNILERFSAQQFPDLHSELNLSSLELGDSALYFCASSTRYTDTQYFGPGTRLTVL.

The CDR3 is CAISSTAQYEQYF. In DNA form, the CDR3 reads TGTGCCATCTCTAGCACAGCTCAGTACGAGCAGTACTTC. The gene calls are TRBV10-3 and TRBJ2-7; D is possibly TRBD2 (5 bases). This CDR3 is 13 amino acids long. The V and J ends lost 8 bases and 4 bases respectively, with 15 bases between them. Germline V CDR1 and CDR2: ENHRY, SYGVKD.

The sample holds a few counts of this clonotype. The chain employs TRBV19 and TRBJ2-5; D unclear. In germline, CDR1 is LNHDA, CDR2 SQIVND (reference sequence). The CDR3 has 12 amino acids. Between the trimmed V and J ends, which lost 4 bases and 3 bases, there was a span of 6 bases. The CDR3 protein is CASSTSKETQYF. As DNA, the CDR3 is TGTGCCAGTAGTACCTCAAAAGAGACCCAGTACTTC.

This chain joins TRBV20-1 and TRBJ1-4; possibly TRBD1 for D (5 bases). The CDR3 has 12 residues. Germline loops: CDR1 DFQATT, CDR2 SNEGSKA (reference sequence). The V gene lost 4 bases and the J gene lost 7 bases, with 10 bases spanning the gap. The CDR3 loop is CSATPRVEKLFF. Written as DNA, the CDR3 is TGCAGTGCTACCCCCAGGGTTGAAAAACTGTTTTTT.

This chain uses TRBV14 with TRBJ2-3; D is possibly TRBD1 (7 bases). Trimming took off 4 bases at V and 5 bases at J, with 19 bases between the two ends. CDR1 is SGHDN and CDR2 is FVKESK in the germline V gene. The CDR3 extends over 16 amino acids. CDR3 in amino acids: CASSRPDREVRDTQYF. The CDR3 bases are TGTGCCAGCAGCCGGCCTGACAGGGAGGTACGAGATACGCAGTATTTT. Full variable domain (outside the CDR3, taken from reference TRBV14 and TRBJ2-3): EAGVTQFPSHSVIEKGQTVTLRCDPISGHDNLYWYRRVMGKEIKFLLHFVKESKQDESGMPNNRFLAERTGGTYSTLKVQPAELEDSGVYFCASSRPDREVRDTQYFGPGTRLTVL.

The chain employs TRBV6-1 and TRBJ2-2; TRBD1 matches 9 bases. Germline V gene data show CDR1 as MNHNS and CDR2 as SASEGT. This CDR3 comprises 16 residues. J was trimmed by 0 bases and V by 4 bases; bases with no gene match: 3. The CDR3 spells CASSGTGDANTGELFF. CDR3 sequence (DNA): TGTGCCAGCAGTGGGACAGGGGACGCGAACACCGGGGAGCTGTTTTTT.

The rearrangement links TRBV20-1 to TRBJ1-2, with D tentatively TRBD1 (5 bases). CDR3 length: 11 amino acids. Trimming removed 7 bases at V and 3 bases at J, with 9 bases between. The germline V gene has CDR1 DFQATT and CDR2 SNEGSKA (reference sequence). The CDR3 spells CSEPGDYGYTF. The CDR3 nucleotides are TGCAGTGAGCCGGGGGACTATGGCTACACCTTC.

V and J are TRBV2 and TRBJ1-2, with 7 bases fitting TRBD1. Germline CDR1 reads SNHLY; CDR2 reads FYNNEI. J gave up 5 bases and V 4 bases, and 7 bases lay outside the gene matches. The CDR3 consists of 14 residues. In DNA form, the CDR3 reads TGTGCCAGCAGTGGATCCGGGACAGAGTATGGCTACACCTTC. Translated: CASSGSGTEYGYTF.

V and J are TRBV6-1 and TRBJ1-3; no firm D call. The V end was cut by 1 base, the J end by 0 bases, with 7 bases between. Germline V CDR1 and CDR2: MNHNS, SASEGT. The CDR3 sequence is 15 residues long. Here the CDR3 DNA reads TGTGCCAGCAGTGAAGACGGTCTCTCTGGAAACACCATATATTTT. Residues: CASSEDGLSGNTIYF.

The genes are TRBV20-1 and TRBJ2-3; possible D gene TRBD2, 5 bases. This CDR3 spans 15 amino acids. CDR1 is DFQATT, CDR2 SNEGSKA, per germline (reference sequence). Trimming shortened V by 6 bases and J by 0 bases, and 16 bases separated the two germline ends. CDR3 sequence reads: CSAIEIKRSTDTQYF. Written as DNA, the CDR3 is TGCAGTGCCATAGAGATCAAGCGGAGCACAGATACGCAGTATTTT.

This clonotype was recorded once. The chain is built from TRBV30 and TRBJ2-1; D perhaps matches TRBD2 (6 bases). Deletions cut 0 bases from V and 2 bases from J, with 14 bases between. Germline V gives CDR1 GTSNPN, CDR2 SVGIG (reference sequence). The CDR3 runs 16 residues. The CDR3 sequence: CAWSVSVGGTYNEQFF. As DNA, the CDR3 is TGTGCCTGGAGTGTATCAGTGGGAGGTACCTACAATGAGCAGTTCTTC. Full variable domain (outside the CDR3, taken from reference TRBV30 and TRBJ2-1): SQTIHQWPATLVQPVGSPLSLECTVEGTSNPNLYWYRQAAGRGLQLLFYSVGIGQISSEVPQNLSASRPQDRQFILSSKKLLLSDSGFYLCAWSVSVGGTYNEQFFGPGTRLTVL.

Comments on this clonotype: The junction shows a germline mismatch at one end, possibly a read error. CDR3 protein: CASSSDRVPYEQYF. The CDR3 region has the DNA TGTGCCAGCAGCTCGGACAGGGTCCCCTACGAGCAGTACTTC. This chain uses TRBV5-3 with TRBJ2-7; 8 bases agree with TRBD1. TRBV5-3 is flagged as an ORF with uncertain function. The CDR3 consists of 14 residues.

V usage is TRBV6-2 or TRBV6-3 and J usage is TRBJ2-7; 9 bases are shared with TRBD2. Germline V gene sequence: CDR1 MNHEY, CDR2 SVGEGT. The CDR3 loop spans 14 amino acids. V trimming: 6 bases; J trimming: 6 bases; junction bases outside the gene matches: 9. The CDR3: CASRIAGETGEQYF. In nucleotides, the CDR3 is TGTGCCAGCAGAATAGCGGGAGAAACGGGCGAGCAGTACTTC.

The genes are TRBV20-1 and TRBJ2-2, with TRBD1 identical over 10 bases. This CDR3 is 15 amino acids long. Germline lookup yields CDR1 DFQATT and CDR2 SNEGSKA (reference sequence). The trim removed 6 bases at V and 2 bases at J, leaving 6 bases unmatched. DNA for the CDR3: TGCAGTGCGGAGAGGACAGGGGGAAACACCGGGGAGCTGTTTTTT. It yields the protein CSAERTGGNTGELFF.